The clone carrying this T cell receptor (beta chain) showed up many times. Its antigen is undetermined. Study-level results: The larger-cohort validation was restricted to a single TCR beta V-J rearrangement rather than whole repertoires. Tumor Treg TCRs overlapped most with tumor naive CD4+ cells. In terms of TCR gene usage, tumor memory CD4+ T cells clustered together with blood and lymph node memory CD4+ cells, as well as with lymph node naive CD4+ cells.

Full-length variable regions came from constant-region reverse primers plus semi-nested Nested Universal Primer A PCR. MiXCR was run by TCRdb on the 5' RACE reads, yielding one entry per CDR3 protein. Altogether tens of thousands of distinct CDR3 sequences are present, more than 25% being singletons, with the ten largest covering roughly 2.3%. The germline gives CDR1 SGHTA, CDR2 FQGNSA. The CDR3 has 16 residues. The V and J ends lost 1 base and 3 bases respectively, with 16 bases between them. The sorted Tregs were CD4+CD25+CD127-/low cells. Sequences were obtained from tumor-infiltrating Tregs sorted from the breast tumor. This chain uses TRBV7-2 with TRBJ2-7; D is ambiguous. This receptor was taken from a female donor with breast cancer. The CDR3 DNA is TGTGCCAGCAGCTTAGTGCCTAGTAAACCACTCTACGAGCAGTACTTC. The encoded protein is CASSLVPSKPLYEQYF.